This TCR beta chain was sequenced during a study of T cell responses to AZD1222 COVID-19 vaccine. Study-level points and caveats: Baseline seropositives among AZD1222 recipients totaled only five or six. Within unmutated variant regions lay the reported targets of nearly half of spike-specific TCRs.

To note about this clone: Its antigen is as yet unknown.

There are 14 residues in the CDR3. Germline CDR1 is GTSNPN and CDR2 is SVGIG (reference sequence). V lost 4 bases, J lost 0 bases, and 10 bases lay in between. Method: immunoSEQ multiplex PCR; TCRdb's copy keeps in-frame clones and lacks some. The sample has about 100,000 clones, about 88% seen once. The TCR originated in an adult in good health. The sample was peripheral blood, taken on day 0 of AZD1222 vaccination. This chain joins TRBV30 and TRBJ1-3; D uncertain. The CDR3 coding sequence is TGTGCCTGGACTACACCCTACTCTGGAAACACCATATATTTT. Translation gives CAWTTPYSGNTIYF.